This TCR beta chain was observed in a study of technical replicates of blood from a handful of donors. Method: immunoSEQ multiplex PCR; TCRdb's copy keeps in-frame clones and lacks some. The repertoire holds tens of thousands of clones, with just under 95% as singletons. The CDR3 is made up of 12 amino acids. Between the trimmed V and J ends, which lost 3 bases and 7 bases, there was a span of 9 bases. Germline V gene lookup returns CDR1 MNHNS and CDR2 SASEGT. The sequenced sample consisted of PBMCs. The receptor was derived from a human donor in good health. Some clones in this sample may be carry-over from other donors' samples. The rearrangement links TRBV6-1 to TRBJ1-1, with D possibly TRBD1 on 6 matching bases. The CDR3 DNA reads as TGTGCCAGCAGTGAGGACAGCGTTGAAGCTTTCTTT. Its protein product is CASSEDSVEAFF.